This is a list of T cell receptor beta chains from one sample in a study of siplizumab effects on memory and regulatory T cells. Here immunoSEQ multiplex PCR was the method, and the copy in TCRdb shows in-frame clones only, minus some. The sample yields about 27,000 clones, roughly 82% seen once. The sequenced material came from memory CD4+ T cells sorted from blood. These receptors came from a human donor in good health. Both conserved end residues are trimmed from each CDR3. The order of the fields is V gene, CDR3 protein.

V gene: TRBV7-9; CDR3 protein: ASSLEGGGGELF
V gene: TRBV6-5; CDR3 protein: ASSYPGQVRNEQY
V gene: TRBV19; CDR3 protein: ASSTGRQGPYSNQPQH
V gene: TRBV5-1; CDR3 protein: ASSLGPAGVEETQY
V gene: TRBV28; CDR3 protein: ASSLSQEDTQY
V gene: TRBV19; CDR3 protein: ASSTPLRGLAKNIQY
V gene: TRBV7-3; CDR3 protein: ASSLQGIEGNEQF
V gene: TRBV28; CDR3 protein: ASSARGLSDTEAF
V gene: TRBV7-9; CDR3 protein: ASTRGSSEAGELF
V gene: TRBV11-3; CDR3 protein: ASSLIQGYEQY
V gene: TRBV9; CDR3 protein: ASGTLAGAETQY
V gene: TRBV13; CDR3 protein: ASSRDRGTEAF
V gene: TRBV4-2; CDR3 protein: ASSQGTSVDYGQY
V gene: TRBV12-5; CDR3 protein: ASGPGTAEAF
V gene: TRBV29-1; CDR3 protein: SVPRTSGSGEQF
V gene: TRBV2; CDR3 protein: ASKGDRLGSYEQY
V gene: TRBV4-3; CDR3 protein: ASSPRQGQGNTEAF
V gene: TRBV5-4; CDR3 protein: ASSLDRLGEQY
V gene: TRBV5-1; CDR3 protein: ASSPKGGQSETQY
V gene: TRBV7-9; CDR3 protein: ASSPGTGLYEQY
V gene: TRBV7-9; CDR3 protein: ASSFGQGNQPQH
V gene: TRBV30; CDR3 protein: AWSGGADTQY
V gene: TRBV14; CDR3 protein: ASSQASGGVGSPLH
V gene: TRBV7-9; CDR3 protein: ASSTGQANEKLF
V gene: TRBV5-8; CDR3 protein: ASSSRDRGRPF
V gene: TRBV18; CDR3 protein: ASSPGLRSNEQF
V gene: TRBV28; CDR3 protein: ASSLRGRAF
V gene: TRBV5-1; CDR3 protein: ASSWNPTTNTEAF
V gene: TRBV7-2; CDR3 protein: ASRRTVEETQY
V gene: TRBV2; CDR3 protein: ASIFHEQY
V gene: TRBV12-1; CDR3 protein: ASSWGPQH
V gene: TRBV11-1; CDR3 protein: ASSPSLYEQY
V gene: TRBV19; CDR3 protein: ASSTGLTVQETQY
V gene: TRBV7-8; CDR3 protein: ASSAAGTGAEKLF
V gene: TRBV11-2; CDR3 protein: ASSLEGALNTEAF
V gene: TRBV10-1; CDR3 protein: ASSESGKGTDTQY
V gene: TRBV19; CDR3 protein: ASSYREPNEKLF
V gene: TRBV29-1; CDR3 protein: SVRRDSYNSPLH
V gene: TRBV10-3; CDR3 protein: AISDRQSTNYGYT
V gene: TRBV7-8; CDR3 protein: ASSLAVKDQPQH
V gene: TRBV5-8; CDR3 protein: ASSQDVGWEQY
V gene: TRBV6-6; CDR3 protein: ASSEGLNTGELF
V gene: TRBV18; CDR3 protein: ASTPDSNQPQH
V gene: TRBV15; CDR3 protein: ATSRDPRGDQPQH